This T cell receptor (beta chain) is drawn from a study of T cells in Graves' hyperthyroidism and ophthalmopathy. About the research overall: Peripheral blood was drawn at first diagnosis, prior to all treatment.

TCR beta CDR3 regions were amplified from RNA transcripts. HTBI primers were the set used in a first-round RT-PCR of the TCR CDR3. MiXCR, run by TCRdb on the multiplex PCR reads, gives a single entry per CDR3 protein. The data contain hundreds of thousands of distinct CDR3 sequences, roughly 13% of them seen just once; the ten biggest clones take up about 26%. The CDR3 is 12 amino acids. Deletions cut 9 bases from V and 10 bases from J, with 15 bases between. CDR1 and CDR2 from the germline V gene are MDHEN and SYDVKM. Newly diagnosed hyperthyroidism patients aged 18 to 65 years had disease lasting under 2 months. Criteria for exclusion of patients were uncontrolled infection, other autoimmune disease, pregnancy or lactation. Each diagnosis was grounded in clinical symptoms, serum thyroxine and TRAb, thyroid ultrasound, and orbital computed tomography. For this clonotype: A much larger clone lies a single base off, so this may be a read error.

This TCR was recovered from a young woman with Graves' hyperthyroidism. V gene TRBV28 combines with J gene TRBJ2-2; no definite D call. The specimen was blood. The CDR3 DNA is TGTGCCAGTCGGTTTCAGTCCGCGGAGCTGTTTTTT. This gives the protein CASRFQSAELFF. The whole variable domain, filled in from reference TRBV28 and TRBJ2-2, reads DVKVTQSSRYLVKRTGEKVFLECVQDMDHENMFWYRQDPGLGLRLIYFSYDVKMKEKGDIPEGYSVSREKKERFSLILESASTNQTSMYLCASRFQSAELFFGEGSRLTVL.